This TCR beta chain was identified in a study of T cells in Graves' hyperthyroidism and ophthalmopathy. From RNA transcripts, TCR beta CDR3 regions were amplified. A set of HTBI primers served as the primers for a first-round RT-PCR of the TCR CDR3. TCRdb reanalysed the multiplex PCR reads using MiXCR and keeps one entry per CDR3 protein. The top ten hold 7.3% of the sample, which has about 560,000 distinct CDR3 sequences, 15% to 17% seen once. About this clonotype: Its antigen is currently unknown.

Findings and caveats of the study: Blood shared most expanded thyroid clonotypes above 0.001.

The CDR3 has 15 amino acids. The V gene lost 3 bases and the J gene lost 0 bases, with 9 bases spanning the gap. Germline assignment: CDR1 LNHDA and CDR2 SQIVND (reference sequence). This chain links TRBV19 with TRBJ1-5, with D unresolved. The receptor was isolated from a woman in her thirties with Graves' hyperthyroidism. Sequenced sample: blood. CDR3 coding DNA: TGTGCCAGTAGTATGGGGTTTAGTAGCAATCAGCCCCAGCATTTT. The encoded protein is CASSMGFSSNQPQHF.